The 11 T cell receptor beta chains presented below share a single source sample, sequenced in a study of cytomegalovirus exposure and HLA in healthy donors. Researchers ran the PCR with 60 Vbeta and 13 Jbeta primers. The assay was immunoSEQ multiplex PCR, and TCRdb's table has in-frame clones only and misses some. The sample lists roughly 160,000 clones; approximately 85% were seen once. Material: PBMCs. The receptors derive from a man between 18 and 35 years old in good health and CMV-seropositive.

CDR3 loop: CASSPKWANTDTQYF. Written as DNA, the CDR3 is TGTGCCAGCAGTCCCAAATGGGCTAACACAGATACGCAGTATTTT. The gene calls are TRBV6-5 and TRBJ2-3; no definite D call. Germline lookup yields CDR1 MNHEY and CDR2 SVGAGI. Trimming stripped 5 bases from V and 2 bases from J, with 14 bases between. The CDR3 sequence is 15 residues long.

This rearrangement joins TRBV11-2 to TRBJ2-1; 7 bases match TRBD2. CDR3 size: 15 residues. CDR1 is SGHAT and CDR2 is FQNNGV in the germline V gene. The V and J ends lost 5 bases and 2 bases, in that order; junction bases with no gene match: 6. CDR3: CASSGLRGAYNEQFF. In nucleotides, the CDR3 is TGTGCCAGCAGCGGCCTCCGGGGGGCCTACAATGAGCAGTTCTTC.

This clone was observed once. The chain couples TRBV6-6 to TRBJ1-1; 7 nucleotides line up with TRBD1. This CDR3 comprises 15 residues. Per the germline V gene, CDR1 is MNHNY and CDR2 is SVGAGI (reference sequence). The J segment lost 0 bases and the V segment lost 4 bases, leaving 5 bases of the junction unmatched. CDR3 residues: CASSLTGSVNTEAFF. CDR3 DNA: TGTGCCAGCAGTTTGACAGGGTCTGTGAACACTGAAGCTTTCTTT.

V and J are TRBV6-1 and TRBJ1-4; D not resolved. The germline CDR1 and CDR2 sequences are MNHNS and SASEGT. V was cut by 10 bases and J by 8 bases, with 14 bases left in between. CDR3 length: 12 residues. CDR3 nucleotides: TGTGCCACTAGAGCGGGCGGCGAAAAACTGTTTTTT. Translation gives CATRAGGEKLFF.

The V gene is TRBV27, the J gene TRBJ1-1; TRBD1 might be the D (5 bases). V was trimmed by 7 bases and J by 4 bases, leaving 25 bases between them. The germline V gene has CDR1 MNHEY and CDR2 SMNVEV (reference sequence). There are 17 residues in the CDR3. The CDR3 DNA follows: TGTGCCAGCATCCCTCTAGGTATCGGGGGATTGAGCACTGAAGCTTTCTTT. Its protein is CASIPLGIGGLSTEAFF.

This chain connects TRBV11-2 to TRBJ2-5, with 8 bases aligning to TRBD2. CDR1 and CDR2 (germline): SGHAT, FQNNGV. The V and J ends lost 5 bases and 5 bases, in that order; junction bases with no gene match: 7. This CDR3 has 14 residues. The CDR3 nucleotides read TGTGCCAGCAGCCCCGGGGGGGCCGTGGAGACCCAGTACTTC. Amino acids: CASSPGGAVETQYF.

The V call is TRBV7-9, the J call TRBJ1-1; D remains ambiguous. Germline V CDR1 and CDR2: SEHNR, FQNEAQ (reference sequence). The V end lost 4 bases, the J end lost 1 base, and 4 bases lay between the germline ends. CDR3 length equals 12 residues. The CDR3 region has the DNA TGTGCCAGCAGCTCGAGGAACACTGAAGCTTTCTTT. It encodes CASSSRNTEAFF.

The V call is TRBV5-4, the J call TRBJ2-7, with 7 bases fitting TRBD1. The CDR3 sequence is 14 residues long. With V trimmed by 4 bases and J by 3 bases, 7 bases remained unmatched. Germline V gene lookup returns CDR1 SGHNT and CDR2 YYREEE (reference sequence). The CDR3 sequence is CASSPRDSDYEQYF. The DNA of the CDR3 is TGTGCCAGCAGCCCCCGGGACAGTGACTACGAGCAGTACTTC.

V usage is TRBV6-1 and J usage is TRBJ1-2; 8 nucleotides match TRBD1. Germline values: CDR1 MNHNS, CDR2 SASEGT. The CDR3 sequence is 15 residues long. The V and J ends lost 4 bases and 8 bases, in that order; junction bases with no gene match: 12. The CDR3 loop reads CASSVYVQGADGYTF. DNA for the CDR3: TGTGCCAGCAGTGTCTATGTTCAGGGGGCGGACGGCTACACCTTC.

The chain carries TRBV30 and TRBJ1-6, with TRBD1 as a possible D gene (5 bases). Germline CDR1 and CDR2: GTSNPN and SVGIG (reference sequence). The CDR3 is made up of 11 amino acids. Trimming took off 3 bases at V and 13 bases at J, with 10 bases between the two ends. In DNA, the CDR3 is TGTGCCTGGAGGGGGAAGGGGCCCCTCCACTTT. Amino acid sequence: CAWRGKGPLHF. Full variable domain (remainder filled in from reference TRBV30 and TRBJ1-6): SQTIHQWPATLVQPVGSPLSLECTVEGTSNPNLYWYRQAAGRGLQLLFYSVGIGQISSEVPQNLSASRPQDRQFILSSKKLLLSDSGFYLCAWRGKGPLHFGNGTRLTVT.

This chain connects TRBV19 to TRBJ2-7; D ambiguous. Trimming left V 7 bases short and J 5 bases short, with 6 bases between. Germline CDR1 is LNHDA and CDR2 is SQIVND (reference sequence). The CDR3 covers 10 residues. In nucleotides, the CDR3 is TGTGCCAGTATTCCGGACGAGCAGTACTTC. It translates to CASIPDEQYF.